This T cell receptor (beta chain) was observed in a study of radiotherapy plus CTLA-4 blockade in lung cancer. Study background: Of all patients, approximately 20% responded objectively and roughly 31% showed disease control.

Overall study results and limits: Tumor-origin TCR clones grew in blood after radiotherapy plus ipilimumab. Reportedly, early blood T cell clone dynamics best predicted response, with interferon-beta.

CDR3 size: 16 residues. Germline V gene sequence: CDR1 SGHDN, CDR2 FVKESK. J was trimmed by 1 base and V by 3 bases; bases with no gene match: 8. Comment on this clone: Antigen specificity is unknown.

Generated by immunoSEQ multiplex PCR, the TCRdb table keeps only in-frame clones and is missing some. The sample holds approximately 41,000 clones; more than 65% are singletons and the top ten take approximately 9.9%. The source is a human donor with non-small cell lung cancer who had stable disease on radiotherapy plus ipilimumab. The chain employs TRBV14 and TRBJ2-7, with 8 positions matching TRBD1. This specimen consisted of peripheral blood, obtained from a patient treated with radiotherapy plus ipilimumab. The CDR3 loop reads CASSHSPGQGSYEQYF. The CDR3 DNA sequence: TGTGCCAGCAGCCACAGCCCCGGACAGGGTTCCTACGAGCAGTACTTC. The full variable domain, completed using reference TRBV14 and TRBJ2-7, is EAGVTQFPSHSVIEKGQTVTLRCDPISGHDNLYWYRRVMGKEIKFLLHFVKESKQDESGMPNNRFLAERTGGTYSTLKVQPAELEDSGVYFCASSHSPGQGSYEQYFGPGTRLTVT.